Described below is a single TCR beta chain sequence and its context. This clonotype was seen more than once but under ten times. Its antigen is unknown. Base-call qualities are not available, and no considerably larger clone is one nucleotide away. These data come from a study of blood T cells in healthy people across ages (dated by TCRdb to about 2015). Study-level background: Template switching captured roughly one uniquely barcoded TCR beta cDNA molecule per two T cells in model experiments. The study measured age-related changes in TCR beta repertoire diversity using deep sequencing normalized with unique cDNA molecular identifiers. Four age groups were formed from the donors: young (average approximately 17 years), middle-aged (approximately 42), aged (62) and long-lived (less than 85). To avoid experimental bias, donors of different ages were distributed randomly across sequencing lanes. Two additional independent replicas of 1 million unique cDNA reads from the same blood draw were analyzed for two donors (one aged 18 to 30 and one aged 80 or older). What the study reported, not specific to this receptor: Estimates of total diversity based on one million sequenced T cells were considered lower bounds and underestimates. Bulk unsorted PBMC profiling prevented conclusive comparison of naive and antigen-experienced compartments. The CMV infection status of donors was not known, potentially confounding age-related changes in expanded clonotypes. The long-lived group showed more naive CD4+ T cells, fewer expanded clones and increased TCR diversity than the aged group, suggesting age selection. As age increased, observed TCR beta diversity per million T cells dropped in a roughly linear way, and a significant reduction was already evident by age about 40. There was a strong correlation between observed TCR beta diversity and the percentage of naive T cells measured by flow cytometry.

Preparation of the library involved 5' RACE. A second PCR of 7 to 11 cycles was run with a J-beta primer mix and a sample-barcoded 5' primer. A template-switch 5' adaptor carrying 12 random nucleotides introduced a unique molecular identifier onto each TCR beta cDNA molecule. Each sample yielded at least 2.5 million CDR3-containing paired-end reads. The Mint cDNA synthesis kit, primed by a TRBC-specific oligonucleotide, was used to synthesize first-strand cDNA from all RNA. After uracil-DNA glycosylase treatment, a first 18-cycle PCR used universal primers M1SS and BC2_uni_R on all cDNA. As for the authors' bioinformatics: For normalization, 1 million high-quality reads, each with a distinct molecular identifier, were randomly selected from each sample. Reads sharing molecular identifiers were discarded rather than binned into consensus sequences. MiTCR, set to a Q25 quality threshold and the strictest error-elimination algorithm, was used for CDR3 identification, clonotype clustering and error correction. A nonparametric unseen species model using Euler transformation provided a lower-bound estimate of total TCR beta diversity. The public reads were run again by TCRdb, first through fastp at Q25 and then through MiXCR, and only productive beta chains were kept. CDR3 protein sequences are deduplicated, and each keeps its most common genes and DNA. TCRdb's processing, not the authors' own work, is the source of the V and J calls. The sample table lists roughly 1.9 million distinct CDR3 sequences, 39% of them with a count of one. Under 25% of the sample is in the top ten clones.

Via the germline V gene (reference sequence), CDR1 is DFQATT and CDR2 SNEGSKA. The CDR3 starts with the cysteine, ends with the phenylalanine, and has 15 residues. CDR3 DNA is the only sequence kept; it has 45 bases, read in frame from the first base. Trimming at the junction amounts to 1 base on V and 7 bases on J, and the germline ends lie 16 bases apart. The roughly 39 donors, aged about 6 to 95 years, were systemically healthy Caucasian individuals from Russia. Each donor gave ten milliliters of peripheral blood, drawn into EDTA-treated Vacutainer tubes. Ficoll-Paque density-gradient centrifugation was used to isolate PBMCs, with at least 6 million obtained per sample. Trizol reagent was used to extract total RNA from the PBMCs, yielding at least 5.5 micrograms per sample. Naive CD45RAhigh/CD27high T cell percentages were measured by flow cytometry on a PBMC aliquot from every donor.

Rearrangement joined TRBV20-1 to TRBJ1-4, with the D gene too uncertain to name. This TCR came from a human donor in good health. Material for sequencing was blood. The CDR3 sequence is CSARGVGQDGEKLFF. The sequence in DNA is TGCAGTGCTAGAGGGGTCGGCCAGGACGGTGAAAAACTGTTTTTT.